The rows below give T cell receptor beta chains drawn from one sample of a study of blood T cell repertoires in COVID-19. Here immunoSEQ multiplex PCR was the method, and the copy in TCRdb shows in-frame clones only, minus some. Among 250,000 to 300,000 clones listed, 89% were seen once. The sequenced sample was peripheral blood. These receptors all come from a woman aged 35 to 49 who had recovered from COVID-19. The CDR3 runs from the conserved cysteine through the conserved F or W. A D gene is named only where the DNA matches it firmly. A row's size may be missing; if present it is once, few, many or a size class.

J gene: TRBJ1-5
clone size: .
D gene: TRBD1
V gene: TRBV5-6
CDR3 protein: CASSLGQGDQPQHF
CDR3 DNA: TGTGCCAGCAGCTTGGGACAGGGGGATCAGCCCCAGCATTTT

J gene: TRBJ1-4
clone size: .
D gene: TRBD1
V gene: TRBV12-3/TRBV12-4
CDR3 protein: CASNLQTGEKLFF
CDR3 DNA: TGTGCCAGCAATCTTCAGACAGGGGAAAAACTGTTTTTT

J gene: TRBJ2-3
clone size: .
D gene: TRBD2
V gene: TRBV7-9
CDR3 protein: CASRVVAGGLHVNPDTQYF
CDR3 DNA: TGTGCCAGCAGGGTGGTAGCGGGAGGCCTACACGTAAACCCAGATACGCAGTATTTT

J gene: TRBJ2-1
clone size: .
D gene: .
V gene: TRBV27
CDR3 protein: CASSLISSSYNEQFF
CDR3 DNA: TGTGCCAGCAGTTTAATATCGAGCTCCTACAATGAGCAGTTCTTC

J gene: TRBJ1-4
clone size: .
D gene: .
V gene: TRBV7-2
CDR3 protein: CASSFNRGSTTNEKLFF
CDR3 DNA: TGTGCCAGCAGCTTTAACCGGGGTTCCACAACTAATGAAAAACTGTTTTTT

J gene: TRBJ2-3
clone size: .
D gene: .
V gene: TRBV6-5
CDR3 protein: CASSYGEGDTQYF
CDR3 DNA: TGTGCCAGCAGTTACGGTGAGGGAGATACGCAGTATTTT

J gene: TRBJ1-4
clone size: .
D gene: .
V gene: TRBV6-7
CDR3 protein: CASTPGTANEKLFF
CDR3 DNA: TGTGCCAGCACCCCGGGTACGGCTAATGAAAAACTGTTTTTT

J gene: TRBJ2-7
clone size: .
D gene: TRBD2
V gene: TRBV5-1
CDR3 protein: CASSLDGRGVGEQYF
CDR3 DNA: TGCGCCAGCAGCTTGGACGGGCGGGGGGTTGGCGAGCAGTACTTC

J gene: TRBJ2-5
clone size: .
D gene: TRBD1
V gene: TRBV7-9
CDR3 protein: CASSPITGEETQYF
CDR3 DNA: TGTGCCAGCAGTCCTATTACAGGGGAAGAGACCCAGTACTTC

J gene: TRBJ1-6
clone size: once
D gene: .
V gene: TRBV6-6
CDR3 protein: CASSYPGGDSPLHF
CDR3 DNA: TGTGCCAGCAGTTACCCCGGGGGGGATTCACCCCTCCACTTT

J gene: TRBJ1-1
clone size: .
D gene: TRBD1
V gene: TRBV18
CDR3 protein: CASSRDREMGTEAFF
CDR3 DNA: TGTGCCAGCTCACGGGACAGGGAGATGGGCACTGAAGCTTTCTTT

J gene: TRBJ1-1
clone size: .
D gene: TRBD1
V gene: TRBV19
CDR3 protein: CASSVTGAQNTEAFF
CDR3 DNA: TGTGCCAGTAGTGTAACAGGGGCACAGAACACTGAAGCTTTCTTT

J gene: TRBJ2-7
clone size: few
D gene: .
V gene: TRBV30
CDR3 protein: CAWSVLSKWVTRVFGLYEQYF
CDR3 DNA: TGTGCCTGGAGTGTATTATCAAAGTGGGTCACCCGGGTTTTTGGGTTATACGAGCAGTACTTC

J gene: TRBJ2-3
clone size: .
D gene: .
V gene: TRBV14
CDR3 protein: CASSPLILRSTDTQYF
CDR3 DNA: TGTGCCAGCAGCCCCCTTATATTACGGAGCACAGATACGCAGTATTTT

J gene: TRBJ1-1
clone size: once
D gene: TRBD1
V gene: TRBV7-2
CDR3 protein: CASSLNRGGGTEAFF
CDR3 DNA: TGTGCCAGCAGTTTAAACAGGGGAGGAGGCACTGAAGCTTTCTTT

J gene: TRBJ2-3
clone size: .
D gene: TRBD2
V gene: TRBV24-1
CDR3 protein: CATSGTSVITDTQYF
CDR3 DNA: TGTGCCACCAGTGGGACTAGCGTAATCACAGATACGCAGTATTTT

J gene: TRBJ1-5
clone size: .
D gene: .
V gene: TRBV27
CDR3 protein: CASSSRTSPQPQHF
CDR3 DNA: TGTGCCAGCAGTTCTCGGACATCCCCTCAGCCCCAGCATTTT

J gene: TRBJ2-1
clone size: once
D gene: .
V gene: TRBV30
CDR3 protein: CAWSGKLGSSYNEQFF
CDR3 DNA: TGTGCCTGGAGCGGAAAACTAGGAAGCTCCTACAATGAGCAGTTCTTC

J gene: TRBJ2-5
clone size: .
D gene: TRBD2
V gene: TRBV11-2
CDR3 protein: CASSLDMAGVVGEETQYF
CDR3 DNA: TGTGCCAGCAGCTTAGATATGGCGGGAGTCGTAGGGGAAGAGACCCAGTACTTC

J gene: TRBJ1-1
clone size: once
D gene: TRBD1
V gene: TRBV10-3
CDR3 protein: CAISSTAGTGNPEAFF
CDR3 DNA: TGTGCCATCAGTTCAACTGCCGGGACAGGGAACCCTGAAGCTTTCTTT

J gene: TRBJ2-2
clone size: once
D gene: .
V gene: TRBV11-2
CDR3 protein: CASSSRNTGELFF
CDR3 DNA: TGTGCCAGCAGCTCCAGAAACACCGGGGAGCTGTTTTTT

J gene: TRBJ2-1
clone size: .
D gene: TRBD1
V gene: TRBV7-2
CDR3 protein: CASSGQGLNEQFF
CDR3 DNA: TGTGCCAGCTCAGGACAGGGTTTAAATGAGCAGTTCTTC

J gene: TRBJ2-7
clone size: .
D gene: TRBD1
V gene: TRBV7-6
CDR3 protein: CASSYGTGDEQYF
CDR3 DNA: TGTGCCAGCAGCTACGGGACAGGGGACGAGCAGTACTTC

J gene: TRBJ1-4
clone size: once
D gene: TRBD1
V gene: TRBV6-1
CDR3 protein: CASSEWTGAGKLFF
CDR3 DNA: TGTGCCAGCAGTGAGTGGACAGGGGCTGGAAAACTGTTTTTT

J gene: TRBJ1-2
clone size: .
D gene: TRBD1
V gene: TRBV24-1
CDR3 protein: CATSDWDSNYGYTF
CDR3 DNA: TGTGCCACCAGTGACTGGGACAGTAACTATGGCTACACCTTC

J gene: TRBJ2-5
clone size: .
D gene: TRBD2
V gene: TRBV30
CDR3 protein: CAWNLGVGRRETQYF
CDR3 DNA: TGTGCCTGGAACCTGGGCGTCGGGAGGCGAGAGACCCAGTACTTC

J gene: TRBJ1-2
clone size: .
D gene: .
V gene: TRBV30
CDR3 protein: CAWSVDNSYGYTF
CDR3 DNA: TGTGCCTGGAGTGTCGATAACTCCTATGGCTACACCTTC

J gene: TRBJ1-3
clone size: .
D gene: TRBD1
V gene: TRBV7-9
CDR3 protein: CASRNTGQGRRNTIYF
CDR3 DNA: TGTGCCAGCCGCAATACGGGACAGGGGAGGAGGAACACCATATATTTT

J gene: TRBJ2-1
clone size: .
D gene: TRBD2
V gene: TRBV6-6
CDR3 protein: CASSLAGAPQHNEQFF
CDR3 DNA: TGTGCCAGCAGCCTAGCGGGAGCCCCCCAGCACAATGAGCAGTTCTTC

J gene: TRBJ2-2
clone size: .
D gene: .
V gene: TRBV6-5
CDR3 protein: CASTLFSNTGELFF
CDR3 DNA: TGTGCCAGCACCCTTTTCTCGAACACCGGGGAGCTGTTTTTT

J gene: TRBJ2-5
clone size: .
D gene: .
V gene: TRBV6-6
CDR3 protein: CASSYSKWSVETQYF
CDR3 DNA: TGTGCCAGCAGTTACTCGAAATGGTCGGTAGAGACCCAGTACTTC

J gene: TRBJ1-1
clone size: .
D gene: TRBD1
V gene: TRBV7-9
CDR3 protein: CASSLGQANTEAFF
CDR3 DNA: TGTGCCAGCAGCCTAGGACAGGCCAACACTGAAGCTTTCTTT

J gene: TRBJ1-1
clone size: .
D gene: .
V gene: TRBV19
CDR3 protein: CASNWQRDTEAFF
CDR3 DNA: TGTGCCAGTAATTGGCAACGGGACACTGAAGCTTTCTTT

J gene: TRBJ1-3
clone size: .
D gene: .
V gene: TRBV24-1
CDR3 protein: CATLTNRVRNTIYF
CDR3 DNA: TGTGCCACTCTTACGAACAGGGTTAGAAACACCATATATTTT

J gene: TRBJ1-4
clone size: .
D gene: TRBD1
V gene: TRBV5-1
CDR3 protein: CASSPGQGGEKLFF
CDR3 DNA: TGCGCCAGCAGCCCTGGACAGGGAGGGGAAAAACTGTTTTTT

J gene: TRBJ2-3
clone size: .
D gene: TRBD2
V gene: TRBV5-1
CDR3 protein: CASSLAGGAGDTQYF
CDR3 DNA: TGCGCCAGCAGCTTGGCCGGGGGGGCAGGGGATACGCAGTATTTT

J gene: TRBJ2-3
clone size: once
D gene: TRBD2
V gene: TRBV4-2
CDR3 protein: CASSQGLWRESDTQYF
CDR3 DNA: TGTGCCAGCAGCCAAGGTCTCTGGCGGGAGTCAGATACGCAGTATTTT

J gene: TRBJ2-2
clone size: .
D gene: .
V gene: TRBV19
CDR3 protein: CASSIPPTGELFF
CDR3 DNA: TGTGCCAGTAGTATCCCCCCAACCGGGGAGCTGTTTTTT

J gene: TRBJ1-2
clone size: .
D gene: TRBD1
V gene: TRBV3-1/TRBV3-2
CDR3 protein: CASSPTPDRVRGYTF
CDR3 DNA: TGTGCCAGCAGCCCTACGCCGGACAGGGTTAGGGGCTACACCTTC

J gene: TRBJ2-5
clone size: .
D gene: .
V gene: TRBV11-2
CDR3 protein: CASSLDQGIPKTQYF
CDR3 DNA: TGTGCCAGCAGCTTAGATCAGGGGATTCCGAAGACCCAGTACTTC

J gene: TRBJ1-1
clone size: .
D gene: .
V gene: TRBV6-1
CDR3 protein: CASSETGYAEAFF
CDR3 DNA: TGTGCCAGCAGTGAAACAGGGTACGCTGAAGCTTTCTTT